Sequencing of this T cell receptor beta chain was carried out in a study of blood T cell repertoires in COVID-19. About the study: COVID-19 samples, acute and convalescent, were from the United States, Italy and Spain.

Germline V gene lookup returns CDR1 SGHTA and CDR2 FQGTGA. V lost 5 bases, J lost 9 bases, and 7 bases stayed unmatched. The CDR3 is made up of 14 amino acids. Authors' processing steps: Reference gene primer amplification gave nucleated cell count estimates. TCRdb's table, derived via immunoSEQ multiplex PCR, lists solely in-frame clones and lacks some. That table supplies the V and J calls and clone size; D and trimming were determined from the DNA. The data show tens of thousands of clones, around four fifths seen once. The material sequenced was peripheral blood. This receptor was obtained from a man between 70 and 80 years old with active COVID-19. The chain combines TRBV7-3 with TRBJ1-6; 7 positions agree with TRBD1. CDR3 protein: CASSPGQAPSPLHF. The CDR3 region has the DNA TGTGCCAGCAGCCCAGGACAGGCTCCTTCACCCCTCCACTTT.